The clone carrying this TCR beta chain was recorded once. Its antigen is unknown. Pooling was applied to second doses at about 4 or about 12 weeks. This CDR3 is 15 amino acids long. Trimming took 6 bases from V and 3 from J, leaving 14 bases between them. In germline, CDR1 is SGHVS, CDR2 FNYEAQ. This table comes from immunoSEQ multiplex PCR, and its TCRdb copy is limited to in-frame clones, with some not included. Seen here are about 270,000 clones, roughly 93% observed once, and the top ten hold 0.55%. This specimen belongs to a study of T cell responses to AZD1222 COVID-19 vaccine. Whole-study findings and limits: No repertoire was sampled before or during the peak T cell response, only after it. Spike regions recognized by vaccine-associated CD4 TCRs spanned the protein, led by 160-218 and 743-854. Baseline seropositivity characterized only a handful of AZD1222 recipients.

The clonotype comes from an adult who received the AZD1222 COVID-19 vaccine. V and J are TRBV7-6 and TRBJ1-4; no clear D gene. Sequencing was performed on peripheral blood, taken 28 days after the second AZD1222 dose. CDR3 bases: TGTGCCAGCAGTAATTTTGGGGAAGCTAATGAAAAACTGTTTTTT. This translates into CASSNFGEANEKLFF.